This record concerns one TCR beta chain sequence. The V gene's germline CDR1 is SGHTA and CDR2 FQGTGA. V shed 2 bases and J shed 2 bases, with 9 bases lying between them. The CDR3 is 14 amino acids. Per the original methods: From reference gene primer amplification, estimates of nucleated cell counts were derived. The method was immunoSEQ multiplex PCR; TCRdb's version includes in-frame clones alone and lacks a portion of them. V and J calls and clone size follow that table, whereas D and trimming were derived from the DNA. Of approximately 350,000 clones listed, less than 90% are singletons. This study enrolled people aged about 18 to 90 from under 25 US geographic areas. Among Cohort 3 donors, those recovered had two negative PCRs, clearance, or symptom resolution. The data originate from a study of blood T cell repertoires in COVID-19. For the study at large: The analysed material was cDNA or gDNA that came from T cells, B-cell-depleted T cells, or PBMCs.

This clonotype was obtained from a woman between 50 and 59 years old who had recovered from COVID-19. This chain connects TRBV7-3 to TRBJ1-1; tentative D call: TRBD1 (6 bases). Input material: PBMCs or T cells enriched from blood (not recorded which). The CDR3 is CASSLQGPNTEAFF. CDR3 DNA sequence: TGTGCCAGCAGCTTACAGGGGCCCAACACTGAAGCTTTCTTT.